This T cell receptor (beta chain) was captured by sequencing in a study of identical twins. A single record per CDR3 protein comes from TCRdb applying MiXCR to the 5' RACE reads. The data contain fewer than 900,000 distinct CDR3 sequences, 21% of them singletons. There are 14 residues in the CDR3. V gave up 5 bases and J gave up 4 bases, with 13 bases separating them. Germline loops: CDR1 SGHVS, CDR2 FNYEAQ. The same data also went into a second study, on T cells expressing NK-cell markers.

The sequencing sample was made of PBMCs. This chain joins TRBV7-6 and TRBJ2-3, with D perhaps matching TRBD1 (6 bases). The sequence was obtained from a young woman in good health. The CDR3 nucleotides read TGTGCCAGCAGCCCCCGGACAGATCCAGATACGCAGTATTTT. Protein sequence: CASSPRTDPDTQYF.